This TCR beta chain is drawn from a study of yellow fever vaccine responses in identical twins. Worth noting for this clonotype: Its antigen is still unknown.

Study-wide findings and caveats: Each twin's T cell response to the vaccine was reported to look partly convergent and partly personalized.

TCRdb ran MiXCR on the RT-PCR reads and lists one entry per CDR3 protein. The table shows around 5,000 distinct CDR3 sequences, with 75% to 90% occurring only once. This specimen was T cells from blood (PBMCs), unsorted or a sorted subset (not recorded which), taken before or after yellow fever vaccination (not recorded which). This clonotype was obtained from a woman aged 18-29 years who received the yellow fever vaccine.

The CDR3 DNA reads as TGTGCCAACTCAGAACCGGGACAGGGACGATATGGCTACACCTTC. This codes for CANSEPGQGRYGYTF. V gene TRBV10-3 combines with J gene TRBJ1-2; 9 bases agree with TRBD1. The CDR3 contains 15 residues. J lost 5 bases, V lost 10 bases, and 14 bases had no gene match. Germline-derived CDR1 and CDR2 are ENHRY and SYGVKD.